These T cell receptor beta chains were read from a single sample in a study of blood T cell repertoires in COVID-19. Method: immunoSEQ multiplex PCR; TCRdb's copy keeps in-frame clones and lacks some. Seen here are over 200,000 clones, around four fifths observed once, and the top ten hold roughly 5%. The sequenced material came from peripheral blood. The source of these receptors is a man of 80 years or more with acute or convalescent COVID-19. The CDR3 runs from the conserved cysteine through the conserved F or W. A D gene is named only where the DNA matches it firmly. Rows give clone size only sometimes, using once, few, many, or a class for an expanded clone.

V gene,D gene,clone size,J gene,CDR3 DNA,CDR3 protein
TRBV28,-,-,TRBJ2-7,TGTGCCAGCAGTTTAATAACAGGGCTTTCCTACGAGCAGTACTTC,CASSLITGLSYEQYF
TRBV7-9,TRBD2,few,TRBJ2-2,TGTGCCAGCAGCGGGACTAGGAGAACCGGGGAGCTGTTTTTT,CASSGTRRTGELFF
TRBV6-5,TRBD1,-,TRBJ1-2,TGTGCCAGCAGTCTGACAGGGCTGCGTGGCTACACCTTC,CASSLTGLRGYTF
TRBV19,-,many,TRBJ2-1,TGTGCCAGTAGAGAAGGGCAGGGGTCCTACAATGAGCAGTTCTTC,CASREGQGSYNEQFF
TRBV2,TRBD1,-,TRBJ2-2,TGTGCCAGCACGAGGGGGACAGGGGTCTCCACCGGGGAGCTGTTTTTT,CASTRGTGVSTGELFF
TRBV29-1,-,once,TRBJ2-3,TGCAGCGTTGGGGCCAGGATCCGCACAGATACGCAGTATTTT,CSVGARIRTDTQYF
TRBV5-1,TRBD2,-,TRBJ2-5,TGCGCCAGCAGCTTAGGATTAGCGGGGCTTCAAGAGACCCAGTACTTC,CASSLGLAGLQETQYF
TRBV12-5,-,-,TRBJ2-5,TGTGCTAGTGGACCCGACCTACCGTCGGGGACCCAGTACTTC,CASGPDLPSGTQYF
TRBV7-9,TRBD2,-,TRBJ2-1,TGTGCCAGCAGCTTAGGCGGGGGGACCAATGAGCAGTTCTTC,CASSLGGGTNEQFF
TRBV4-1,TRBD1,-,TRBJ1-6,TGCGCCAGCAGCCAGGGACAGGGAGGCAATTCACCCCTCCACTTT,CASSQGQGGNSPLHF
TRBV6-5,TRBD1,-,TRBJ2-7,TGTGCCAGCAGACGACAGGGCGGATACGAGCAGTACTTC,CASRRQGGYEQYF
TRBV15,TRBD1,-,TRBJ1-6,TGTGCCACCAGCAGAGGACAGGGGGGTAATTCACCCCTCCACTTT,CATSRGQGGNSPLHF
TRBV3-1/TRBV3-2,-,-,TRBJ2-5,TGTGCCAGCAGCCACCTAGCCGGAATGGAGACCCAGTACTTC,CASSHLAGMETQYF
TRBV3-1/TRBV3-2,TRBD2,-,TRBJ2-5,TGTGCCAGCAGCCAAGGCCCGGGGGGGCCTGGAGAGACCCAGTACTTC,CASSQGPGGPGETQYF
TRBV4-1,-,-,TRBJ2-2,TGCGCCAGCAGCCAAGACCCTGCGGCCGGGGAGCTGTTTTTT,CASSQDPAAGELFF
TRBV3-1/TRBV3-2,TRBD2,-,TRBJ2-5,TGTGCCAGCAGCCAAGAGGGACTAGCGGAGTACCAAGAGACCCAGTACTTC,CASSQEGLAEYQETQYF
TRBV5-1,TRBD2,-,TRBJ2-3,TGCGCCAGCAGCACTGGAAGGGGGACTAGCGGAAGCACAGATACGCAGTATTTT,CASSTGRGTSGSTDTQYF
TRBV5-1,-,once,TRBJ1-5,TGCGCCAGCAGCTTGGCCGGGGGGCGCGGTCAGCCCCAGCATTTT,CASSLAGGRGQPQHF
TRBV6-5,-,-,TRBJ2-7,TGTGCCAGCAGTTACTCGGTGCAGGGGAACGAGCAGTACTTC,CASSYSVQGNEQYF
TRBV12-3/TRBV12-4,-,few,TRBJ2-2,TGTGCCAGCGGCCAGACCGGGGAGCTGTTTTTT,CASGQTGELFF
TRBV28,-,-,TRBJ1-2,TGTGCCAGCCAGGCCCCCCGACCGTCGACCTATGGCTACACCTTC,CASQAPRPSTYGYTF
TRBV7-9,TRBD1,once,TRBJ1-3,TGTGCCAGCAGCCCGGGACAGAGGGGAAACACCATATATTTT,CASSPGQRGNTIYF
TRBV28,TRBD2,-,TRBJ2-3,TGTGCCAGCAGGGGGACTAGCGGGTTTTACACAGATACGCAGTATTTT,CASRGTSGFYTDTQYF
TRBV28,-,-,TRBJ1-2,TGTGCCAGCAGTTTGGGGGCGGGTGGCTACACCTTC,CASSLGAGGYTF
TRBV25-1,-,-,TRBJ2-7,TGTGCCAGCAGTGAAGCAGGGGCAACCTACGAGCAGTACTTC,CASSEAGATYEQYF
TRBV19,-,-,TRBJ2-7,TGTGCCAGTAGTATAGTTCCCTCGTGGACATCCCCTCGGAACGAGCAGTACTTC,CASSIVPSWTSPRNEQYF
TRBV14,-,-,TRBJ2-5,TGTGCCAGCAGTGCCGCCGGGATTTACCAAGAGACCCAGTACTTC,CASSAAGIYQETQYF
TRBV3-1/TRBV3-2,-,-,TRBJ1-2,TGTGCCAGCAGCCCCACCGGGGGGAACTATGGCTACACCTTC,CASSPTGGNYGYTF
TRBV5-1,TRBD1,-,TRBJ2-2,TGCGCCAGCAGACGACAGGGACAGGGATCGGGCACCGGGGAGCTGTTTTTT,CASRRQGQGSGTGELFF
TRBV29-1,TRBD1,-,TRBJ2-2,TGCAGCGTTTTGAGGGGGCGGACCTGGGGGCCCGGGGAGCTGTTTTTT,CSVLRGRTWGPGELFF
TRBV19,-,-,TRBJ2-7,TGTGCCAGTAGATCAACCTCAGCCGCGGGCACCTACGAGCAGTACTTC,CASRSTSAAGTYEQYF
TRBV7-2,TRBD2,once,TRBJ2-7,TGTGCCAGCAGCCCCGGGACTACATCCTACGAGCAGTACTTC,CASSPGTTSYEQYF
TRBV28,TRBD2,-,TRBJ2-3,TGTGCCAGCAGTTTAAGCGGGAGTTCAGATACGCAGTATTTT,CASSLSGSSDTQYF
TRBV20-1,-,-,TRBJ2-3,TGCAGTGCTAGTGTTCCTAGCGAGGGTACGCAGTATTTT,CSASVPSEGTQYF
TRBV28,TRBD1,few,TRBJ1-3,TGTGCCAGCAGCCCCGGGACAGCCTCTGGAAACACCATATATTTT,CASSPGTASGNTIYF
TRBV6-5,TRBD1,-,TRBJ1-5,TGTGCCAGCACTCGCGGGACAGGGCTCAATCAGCCCCAGCATTTT,CASTRGTGLNQPQHF
TRBV5-1,TRBD1,-,TRBJ1-1,TGCGCCAGCAGCCCCCGACAGGGTGGCACTGAAGCTTTCTTT,CASSPRQGGTEAFF
TRBV2,TRBD1,-,TRBJ2-5,TGTGCCAGCAGACCCGGGACAGGGTTCAGGGGGACCCAGTACTTC,CASRPGTGFRGTQYF
TRBV5-4,-,-,TRBJ1-6,TGTGCCAGCAGCCTACCGGTCGTCAATTCACCCCTCCACTTT,CASSLPVVNSPLHF
TRBV19,TRBD1,-,TRBJ1-1,TGTGCCAGTAGTAGACAGGGGTCTGAAGCTTTCTTT,CASSRQGSEAFF
TRBV5-5,-,-,TRBJ2-7,TGTGCCAGCAGCCCGACACCCAGCCACGAGCAGTACTTC,CASSPTPSHEQYF
TRBV3-1/TRBV3-2,-,-,TRBJ1-3,TGTGCCAGCAGCCCTGGGCAGACCTCTGGAAACACCATATATTTT,CASSPGQTSGNTIYF
TRBV24-1,-,-,TRBJ2-6,TGTGCCACCAGTGATGGGCTTTATGGGGCCAACGTCCTGACTTTC,CATSDGLYGANVLTF
TRBV3-1/TRBV3-2,TRBD1,once,TRBJ1-6,TGTGCCAGCAGCCCCCGACAGGGGGAATCACCCCTCCACTTT,CASSPRQGESPLHF
TRBV4-1,-,few,TRBJ1-2,TGCGCCAGCAGCCAGCCGACAGCTCATTATGGCTACACCTTC,CASSQPTAHYGYTF
TRBV3-1/TRBV3-2,-,-,TRBJ2-2,TGTGCCAGCAGCCAAGTCCCAGGGGCGGACACCGGGGAGCTGTTTTTT,CASSQVPGADTGELFF
TRBV4-1,TRBD1,-,TRBJ2-7,TGCGCCAGCAGCTGGACGACAGGGGGCGCGTACGAGCAGTACTTC,CASSWTTGGAYEQYF
TRBV19,TRBD2,few,TRBJ2-1,TGTGCCAGTAGTTCGTGGACTAGCGGGTTTTCAAGTGAGCAGTTCTTC,CASSSWTSGFSSEQFF
TRBV19,-,-,TRBJ1-2,TGTGCCAGTAGCCGTCCGACTATTAACTATGGCTACACCTTC,CASSRPTINYGYTF
TRBV5-1,TRBD2,-,TRBJ2-1,TGCGCCAGCAGCGGCGGTACCCTAGCGGGGGGGCTGGATGAGCAGTTCTTC,CASSGGTLAGGLDEQFF